This TCR beta chain derives from a study of human T cells and chemical hapten exposure (dated by TCRdb to 2020 to 2022). At the level of the whole study: For sensitization, 2% DPC in acetone was applied to a 2 cm by 2 cm area of upper inner arm skin. Most of the patients in the cohort were female, and the cohort covered alopecia areata with under or over 50% scalp involvement, alopecia totalis and alopecia universalis. Roughly 30 alopecia patients gave blood for TCR sequencing at one to four time points (pre-sensitization, 2, 6 and 24 weeks). Patient blood was sampled pre-sensitization (week 0) and at 2, 6 and about 24 weeks after DPC sensitization. Weekly therapeutic DPC doses were additionally applied to the scalp of patients throughout the roughly 25-week study period. Libraries were pooled for sequencing, and per-sample TCR yields varied mainly because of small differences in library volumes within the pool. In alopecia patients, the study followed how the peripheral blood TCR repertoire changed in vivo over primary and secondary sensitization to diphenylcyclopropenone (DPC), a hapten. Patch testing was done on the upper back using Finn chambers containing 0.01% DPC, and results were scored after 6 days according to International Contact Dermatitis Research Group standards.

In this sample, this clonotype turned up a few times. No cognate antigen has been identified for it. Base qualities are not recorded, but no much larger clone differs from it by a single base. Library construction relied on RACE. Instrument used: NextSeq 500. During library preparation, unique molecular identifiers were attached to individual cDNA molecules so that TCRs could be counted in a quantitative, reproducible way. Both TCR alpha and TCR beta chains were sequenced from each blood RNA sample. As for the original processing: Samples had a median of 95,638 TCRs, with a range from about 20,000 to 690,600. The Decombinator software suite was used to annotate V, J and CDR3 in the TCR reads. To make PS versus PT1 abundance plots, every sample was subsampled to the same number of TCRs (28,000). TCRs were defined as expanded if absent before sensitization and observed at least eight times at the 2-week time point. The raw public reads went through TCRdb reprocessing: fastp at Q25, MiXCR clone calling, in-frame beta chains kept. Identical CDR3 protein sequences are pooled into one entry, listed with their most common genes and DNA. These V and J calls are TCRdb output, not the study's own analysis. Within this sample are 85,000 to 130,000 distinct CDR3 sequences, with more than 10% of them counted one time only. Of the sample, roughly 1.5% is held by the ten largest clones.

The sample's time point, from its label and the paper: pre-sensitization, week 0. The sample's treatment or condition label, in plain terms: therapeutic diphenylcyclopropenone sensitization with weekly scalp DPC. At every patch-test visit, the blood draw took place before the patch test was put on. Patients were eligible if aged 18 to 70, diagnosed with alopecia and judged suitable for DPC therapy, and pregnant patients were excluded. Total RNA was extracted from unfractionated whole blood that had been collected in Tempus Blood RNA tubes. Reading from cysteine to phenylalanine, the CDR3 counts 12 amino acids. Only the CDR3 part of the read is kept: 36 bases, read in frame from the first base. V trim: 6 bases; J trim: 5 bases; unmatched bases: 3. Based on the germline V gene, the CDR1 and CDR2 sequences are SNHLY and FYNNEI. Findings and caveats that apply to the study as a whole: Compared with pre-sensitization or healthy control sets, expanded TCRs formed significantly more large CDR3 similarity clusters, which is consistent with antigen-driven responses. A positive correlation was found between the number of PT1 expanded TCRs and patch test score, with significance reached at thresholds 8, 16 and 32 but not 4. Repeated subsampling changed both the strength of the expansion versus patch-test correlation and the threshold at which the correlation became significant. Because every patient had alopecia, a presumed autoimmune disease, the patients' immune response might differ from that of healthy individuals. DPC sensitization did not change how many TCRs were above 1 in 1000 frequency, and no evidence was found of alterations in global repertoire structure.

This sample comprised whole blood, obtained in connection with sensitization to the hapten diphenylcyclopropenone (DPC). The rearrangement combines TRBV2 with TRBJ2-7, with 8 junctional bases fitting TRBD1. This receptor was taken from a woman aged 50 to 65 with alopecia areata. Some clones in this sample may be carry-over from other donors' samples. The DNA reads TGTGCCAGCAGGCAGGGGGCCCACGAGCAGTACTTC. This yields the protein CASRQGAHEQYF. With the portions outside the CDR3 filled from the reference TRBV2 and TRBJ2-7 genes, the complete variable region becomes EPEVTQTPSHQVTQMGQEVILRCVPISNHLYFYWYRQILGQKVEFLVSFYNNEISEKSEIFDDQFSVERPDGSNFTLKIRSTKLEDSAMYFCASRQGAHEQYFGPGTRLTVT.